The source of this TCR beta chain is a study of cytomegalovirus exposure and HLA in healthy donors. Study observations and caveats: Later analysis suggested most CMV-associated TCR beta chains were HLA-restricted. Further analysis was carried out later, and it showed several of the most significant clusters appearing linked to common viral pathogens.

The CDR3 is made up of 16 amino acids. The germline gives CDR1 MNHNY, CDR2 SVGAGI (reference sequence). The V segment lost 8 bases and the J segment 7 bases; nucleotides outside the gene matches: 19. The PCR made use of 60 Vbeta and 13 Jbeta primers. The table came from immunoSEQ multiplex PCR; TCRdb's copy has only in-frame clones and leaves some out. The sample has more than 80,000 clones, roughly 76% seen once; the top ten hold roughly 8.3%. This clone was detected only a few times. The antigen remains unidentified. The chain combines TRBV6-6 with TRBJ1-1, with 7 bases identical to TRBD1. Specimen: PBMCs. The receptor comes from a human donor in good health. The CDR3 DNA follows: TGTGCCAGCCGCGAAATAGGGGGCGCTCTTTCCCGTGAAGCTTTCTTT. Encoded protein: CASREIGGALSREAFF.